The 11 T cell receptor beta chains presented below share a single source sample, sequenced in a study of T cell clonality in common variable immunodeficiency. Sequencing was performed with immunoSEQ multiplex PCR; in TCRdb, only in-frame clones are kept and a portion is missing. The table records tens of thousands of clones without singletons, the ten largest covering approximately 4.7%. Sequencing was carried out using peripheral blood mononuclear cells. The receptors here all came from a person between 18 and 75 years old in good health.

The table lists this clone with many counts. The read is 3 residues too short to cover the CDR3 end, so that end is filled in from the germline J gene. The V and J genes are TRBV19 and TRBJ2-3; 10 nucleotides agree with TRBD2. With 5 bases clipped from V and 3 bases from J, the junction kept 8 bases outside the gene matches. Per the germline V gene, CDR1 is LNHDA and CDR2 is SQIVND (reference sequence). The CDR3 has 16 residues. Partial CDR3 DNA: TGTGCCAGTAGTGGGCTAGCGGGAGTTAGTACAGATACG. Translated, it gives CASSGLAGVSTDT. Given in full, the CDR3 is CASSGLAGVSTDTQYF. The full variable domain, rest sourced from reference TRBV19 and TRBJ2-3, is DGGITQSPKYLFRKEGQNVTLSCEQNLNHDAMYWYRQDPGQGLRLIYYSQIVNDFQKGDIAEGYSVSREKKESFPLTVTSAQKNPTAFYLCASSGLAGVSTDTQYFGPGTRLTVL.

This clone was observed many times. The read ends 3 residues before the CDR3 terminus; that terminus is restored from the germline J gene. The chain links TRBV20-1 to TRBJ2-4; D unclear. V lost 2 bases and J 0 bases, leaving 2 bases between the germline ends. The germline V gene has CDR1 DFQATT and CDR2 SNEGSKA (reference sequence). The CDR3 runs 12 residues. The CDR3 loop is CSARLAKNIQYF. The part of the CDR3 DNA that was read is TGCAGTGCTAGACTAGCCAAAAACATT.

Comments on this clone: The read ends 3 residues before the CDR3 terminus; that terminus is restored from the germline J gene. The chain combines TRBV7-2 with TRBJ1-1; D not certain. This CDR3 comprises 14 residues. Per germline, CDR1 SGHTA and CDR2 FQGNSA. Deletions cut 6 bases from V and 0 bases from J, with 11 bases between. CDR3 sequence: CASRPTSVNTEAFF. The DNA read from the CDR3 is TGTGCCAGCAGACCCACATCTGTGAACACTGAA.

This clone appeared many times. The CDR3 end is not reached by the read, which stops 3 residues before it; the germline J gene fills it in. J is TRBJ2-7 and V is TRBV18, with 9 nucleotides matching TRBD1. Trimming took 5 bases from V and 1 from J; bases not matched to a gene: 6. This CDR3 has 15 amino acids. Per the germline V gene, CDR1 is KGHSH and CDR2 is LQKENI. The sequenced CDR3 bases are TGTGCCAGCTCATCCGGACAGGGGAATTCCTACGAG. This codes for CASSSGQGNSYE. Given in full, the CDR3 is CASSSGQGNSYEQYF. Using reference TRBV18 and TRBJ2-7 for the parts outside the CDR3, the full variable domain is NAGVMQNPRHLVRRRGQEARLRCSPMKGHSHVYWYRQLPEEGLKFMVYLQKENIIDESGMPKERFSAEFPKEGPSILRIQQVVRGDSAAYFCASSSGQGNSYEQYFGPGTRLTVT.

This clone appeared many times. Sequencing ends 3 residues short of the CDR3 end; the germline J gene provides the rest. This chain connects TRBV14 to TRBJ2-1, with 7 nucleotides matching TRBD2. The CDR3 length is 16 residues. V trimming: 6 bases; J trimming: 2 bases; junction bases outside the gene matches: 10. CDR1 and CDR2 from the germline V gene are SGHDN and FVKESK. The CDR3 DNA, read in part, is TGTGCCAGCAGTCCCCTTTTTGCGGGAGCCTACAATGAG. Translating it yields CASSPLFAGAYNE. The whole CDR3 region reads CASSPLFAGAYNEQFF.

As to this clone: The CDR3 end is not reached by the read, which stops 3 residues before it; the germline J gene fills it in. The V gene is TRBV30, the J gene TRBJ2-5; TRBD1 is a possible D gene (5 bases). The CDR3 runs to 13 residues. V was trimmed by 0 bases and J by 4 bases, leaving 9 bases between them. In germline, CDR1 is GTSNPN, CDR2 SVGIG (reference sequence). CDR3 DNA, as far as it was read: TGTGCCTGGAGTGTACTGGGGCCAGAGACC. Amino acids: CAWSVLGPET. The full CDR3 protein reads CAWSVLGPETQYF.

This clone was recorded a few times. The read ends 3 residues before the CDR3 terminus; that terminus is restored from the germline J gene. The chain couples TRBV18 to TRBJ1-2; TRBD1 aligns across 9 bases. The CDR3 has 16 residues. Germline CDR1 is KGHSH and CDR2 is LQKENI. The trim removed 3 bases at V and 0 bases at J, leaving 5 bases unmatched. The CDR3 loop is CASSPGTGRTNYGYTF. The CDR3 bases that were read are TGTGCCAGCTCACCCGGGACAGGGCGAACTAACTATGGC. Together with reference TRBV18 and TRBJ1-2, the CDR3 gives the full variable domain: NAGVMQNPRHLVRRRGQEARLRCSPMKGHSHVYWYRQLPEEGLKFMVYLQKENIIDESGMPKERFSAEFPKEGPSILRIQQVVRGDSAAYFCASSPGTGRTNYGYTFGSGTRLTVV.

This clone has just a few counts. The DNA ends 3 residues before the CDR3 does, and the rest of the CDR3 is filled in from the germline J gene. The chain uses TRBV19 and TRBJ2-7, with 10 positions matching TRBD1. The junction had 6 bases not matched to a gene; V was cut back by 5 bases and J by 2 bases. The germline CDR1 and CDR2 sequences are LNHDA and SQIVND (reference sequence). The CDR3 sequence is 15 residues long. The covered CDR3 bases are TGTGCCAGTAGTCGCTCCGGGACAGGGGCCTACGAG. Translating gives CASSRSGTGAYE. The entire CDR3 protein reads CASSRSGTGAYEQYF.

This clone was counted ten times or more. With the read ending 3 residues before the CDR3 end, the germline J gene is used to fill in that end. The chain uses TRBV5-6 and TRBJ2-7; a possible D gene is TRBD1 (6 bases). The CDR3 length is 14 residues. V was trimmed by 3 bases and J by 1 base, leaving 11 bases between them. CDR1 is SGHDT, CDR2 YYEEEE, per germline. The CDR3 is CASSSLQGSYEQYF. The sequenced part of the CDR3 DNA is TGTGCCAGCAGCTCTCTACAGGGATCCTACGAG.

In this sample, this clone turned up many times. The read terminates 3 residues ahead of where the CDR3 ends, so the germline J gene completes it. This chain connects TRBV18 to TRBJ2-2, with D possibly being TRBD2 (6 bases). The V end lost 2 bases, the J end lost 1 base, and 14 bases lay between the germline ends. Germline lookup yields CDR1 KGHSH and CDR2 LQKENI. There are 17 residues in the CDR3. CDR3: CASSPTLATMNTGELFF. The sequenced CDR3 bases are TGTGCCAGCTCACCAACACTAGCTACCATGAACACCGGGGAG.

There are many counts of this clone. The read falls 3 residues short of the CDR3 end, and the missing part is taken from the germline J gene. This chain uses TRBV14 with TRBJ2-7, with 10 bases lining up with TRBD2. The CDR3 consists of 15 residues. CDR1 is SGHDN, CDR2 FVKESK, per germline. V was clipped by 4 bases and J by 5 bases; unmatched bases: 8. The sequenced CDR3 bases are TGTGCCAGCAGCCTAAGGCTAGCGGGAGTCAACGAG. The encoded protein is CASSLRLAGVNE. The whole CDR3 reads CASSLRLAGVNEQYF.